This TCR beta chain derives from a study of OX40 agonist ivuxolimab in advanced cancers. The table came from immunoSEQ multiplex PCR; TCRdb's copy has only in-frame clones and leaves some out. The sample shows tens of thousands of clones, roughly 78% of them seen only once. V lost 0 bases and J lost 3, with 8 bases in between. This CDR3 has 14 residues. Germline V gene data show CDR1 as LNHNV and CDR2 as YYDKDF (reference sequence). Autoimmune disease history or systemic immunosuppression led to patient exclusion. This specimen consisted of CD4+ or CD8+ T cells sorted from blood, obtained in a trial of the OX40 agonist ivuxolimab. V usage is TRBV15 and J usage is TRBJ1-1; no clear D. The receptor's source is an adult with an advanced solid tumor such as melanoma, head and neck, liver or kidney cancer. The CDR3 DNA follows: TGTGCCACCAGCAGAGATCCCAGTTACACTGAAGCTTTCTTT. Its protein is CATSRDPSYTEAFF.